Listed here are 20 T cell receptor beta chains from one sample, sequenced in a study of blood T cell repertoires in COVID-19. The data were produced by immunoSEQ multiplex PCR, yet TCRdb's version contains in-frame clones alone and is incomplete. The table lists about 250,000 clones, around 86% of them singletons. The sample taken for sequencing was peripheral blood. Receptors were obtained from a woman in her 40s who had recovered from COVID-19.

This rearrangement joins TRBV4-1 to TRBJ2-1, with 7 nucleotides matching TRBD2. Germline-derived CDR1 and CDR2 are MGHRA and YSYEKL. Germline trimming cut 0 bases from V and 6 bases from J; bases unmatched to any gene: 5. There are 15 residues in the CDR3. CDR3 loop: CASSQDPSGTNEQFF. CDR3 sequence (DNA): TGCGCCAGCAGCCAAGACCCCAGCGGGACCAATGAGCAGTTCTTC.

The rearrangement links TRBV18 to TRBJ1-4; 12 bases match TRBD1. CDR3 length equals 17 residues. Germline V gene sequence: CDR1 KGHSH, CDR2 LQKENI. Trimming at V came to 3 bases and at J to 3 bases, leaving 5 bases not matched to a gene. The CDR3 loop reads CASSPGTGGSANEKLFF. DNA for the CDR3: TGTGCCAGCTCACCTGGGACAGGGGGCTCGGCTAATGAAAAACTGTTTTTT. Filled out from reference TRBV18 and TRBJ1-4, the complete variable domain reads NAGVMQNPRHLVRRRGQEARLRCSPMKGHSHVYWYRQLPEEGLKFMVYLQKENIIDESGMPKERFSAEFPKEGPSILRIQQVVRGDSAAYFCASSPGTGGSANEKLFFGSGTQLSVL.

The chain recombines TRBV5-8 with TRBJ2-1; 10 positions agree with TRBD2. This CDR3 has 16 residues. V gave up 1 base and J gave up 8 bases; unmatched junction bases: 9. Germline lookup yields CDR1 SGHTS and CDR2 YDEGEE. The CDR3, as DNA: TGTGCCAGCAGCTTGCCCCTAGCGGGAGTGGGAGATGAGCAGTTCTTC. Residues: CASSLPLAGVGDEQFF. Full variable domain (rest looked up from reference TRBV5-8 and TRBJ2-1): EAGVTQSPTHLIKTRGQQATLRCSPISGHTSVYWYQQALGLGLQFLLWYDEGEERNRGNFPPRFSGRQFPNYSSELNVNALELEDSALYLCASSLPLAGVGDEQFFGPGTRLTVL.

This clone appeared a few times. V gene TRBV5-3 combines with J gene TRBJ2-5, with TRBD2 as a possible D gene (5 bases). TRBV5-3 belongs to the ORF category, with a function that is uncertain. Trimming removed 1 base from V and 3 bases from J, with 10 bases in between. The CDR3 has 14 amino acids. In DNA, the CDR3 is TGTGCCAGAAGCTTGCAGGAGAGGGAAGAGACCCAGTACTTC. Residues: CARSLQEREETQYF.

The chain joins TRBV30 to TRBJ2-7, with D tentatively TRBD2 (6 bases). Per germline, CDR1 GTSNPN and CDR2 SVGIG (reference sequence). The CDR3 spans 13 residues. Trimming stripped 1 base from V and 2 bases from J, with 9 bases between. CDR3 sequence: CAWSAGGPYEQYF. The CDR3 DNA sequence: TGTGCCTGGAGTGCCGGGGGTCCCTACGAGCAGTACTTC.

This rearrangement joins TRBV2 to TRBJ2-7; 8 bases line up with TRBD1. Germline V gene sequence: CDR1 SNHLY, CDR2 FYNNEI. The CDR3 is 13 amino acids. The V segment lost 7 bases and the J segment 2 bases; nucleotides outside the gene matches: 4. The CDR3 DNA reads TGTGCCAGCACCGACAGGGGTACCTACGAGCAGTACTTC. It specifies CASTDRGTYEQYF. The variable domain in full, completed from reference TRBV2 and TRBJ2-7, reads EPEVTQTPSHQVTQMGQEVILRCVPISNHLYFYWYRQILGQKVEFLVSFYNNEISEKSEIFDDQFSVERPDGSNFTLKIRSTKLEDSAMYFCASTDRGTYEQYFGPGTRLTVT.

The chain couples TRBV6-6 to TRBJ2-7; TRBD2 matches 7 bases. The CDR3 sequence is 14 residues long. Germline V CDR1 and CDR2: MNHNY, SVGAGI (reference sequence). J was trimmed by 5 bases and V by 5 bases; bases with no gene match: 9. The CDR3 DNA follows: TGTGCCAGCAGTCAATCGGGGGGTTTCGACGAGCAGTACTTC. The encoded protein is CASSQSGGFDEQYF.

The J gene is TRBJ2-3, the V gene TRBV5-1; TRBD2 agrees at 8 bases. Germline assignment: CDR1 SGHRS and CDR2 YFSETQ. The J segment lost 3 bases and the V segment lost 3 bases, leaving 9 bases of the junction unmatched. The CDR3 spans 16 residues. CDR3 region: CASSSGLAQTTDTQYF. The CDR3 region has the DNA TGCGCCAGCAGCTCAGGACTAGCCCAAACTACAGATACGCAGTATTTT.

The CDR3, as DNA: TGTGCCAGCAACAGGGCCGCTGGCCCCCTCCACTTT. As protein: CASNRAAGPLHF. This rearrangement joins TRBV6-6 to TRBJ1-6, with a possible D match to TRBD1 (6 bases). CDR1 MNHNY and CDR2 SVGAGI come from the germline V gene (reference sequence). The CDR3 is made up of 12 amino acids. V shed 7 bases and J shed 13 bases, with 14 bases lying between them.

The rearrangement joins TRBV28 to TRBJ1-5; D possibly corresponds to TRBD1 (5 bases). V lost 5 bases, J lost 0 bases, and 8 bases lay in between. Germline V gene sequence: CDR1 MDHEN, CDR2 SYDVKM. This CDR3 spans 14 amino acids. In DNA form, the CDR3 reads TGTGCCAGCAGTATGGGACTTAGCAATCAGCCCCAGCATTTT. This gives the protein CASSMGLSNQPQHF.

This rearrangement joins TRBV4-2 to TRBJ2-6; 8 positions agree with TRBD2. Germline values: CDR1 LGHNA, CDR2 YNFKEQ. The CDR3 is made up of 18 amino acids. Trimming cost V 1 base and J 0 bases; bases outside gene matches: 5. The CDR3 nucleotides read TGTGCCAGCAGCCAAGCGACTAGCGAGACCTCTGGGGCCAACGTCCTGACTTTC. This encodes CASSQATSETSGANVLTF.

The chain has TRBV19 and TRBJ1-3, with D tentatively TRBD1 (6 bases). This CDR3 comprises 16 residues. The germline CDR1 and CDR2 sequences are LNHDA and SQIVND (reference sequence). Trimming pared 6 bases from V and 0 bases from J, leaving 15 bases between. CDR3 residues: CASSGGGTISGNTIYF. The CDR3 DNA sequence: TGTGCCAGTAGCGGGGGCGGGACTATCTCTGGAAACACCATATATTTT.

The rearrangement uses TRBV3-1 (or the pseudogene TRBV3-2) and TRBJ1-1, with a weak D call TRBD1 (6 bases). Trimming removed 4 bases at V and 0 bases at J, with 9 bases between. The CDR3 is 14 amino acids. Germline loops: CDR1 LGHDT, CDR2 YNNKEL (reference sequence). The CDR3 region has the DNA TGTGCCAGCAGCCGAGGACAGATGAACACTGAAGCTTTCTTT. This gives the protein CASSRGQMNTEAFF.

CDR3: CASSLGGTSGSQNEQYF. CDR3 in DNA: TGTGCCAGCAGCTTAGGTGGGACTAGCGGGAGTCAGAACGAGCAGTACTTC. V is TRBV13 and J is TRBJ2-7; 14 nucleotides align to TRBD2. V shed 0 bases, J shed 5 bases, and the junction held 6 bases outside the gene matches. The germline V gene encodes CDR1 PRHDT and CDR2 FYEKMQ (reference sequence). CDR3 length equals 17 residues.

The CDR3, as DNA: TGTGCCAGCAGTTCCCGGGGGACAGGGAAAAACGAGCAGTACTTC. Amino acids: CASSSRGTGKNEQYF. The V gene is TRBV28, the J gene TRBJ2-7; 9 bases line up with TRBD1. CDR1 is MDHEN and CDR2 is SYDVKM in the germline V gene. CDR3 length: 15 residues. Losses at the gene ends were 4 bases for V and 5 bases for J; bases not matched to a gene: 9.

Comments on this clone: Different DNA sequences within this sample yield the same CDR3. The genes are TRBV5-1 and TRBJ2-7, with 7 bases that match TRBD1. V lost 0 bases and J lost 6; bases outside the gene matches: 3. This CDR3 is built from 13 residues. Looked up from germline, CDR1 is SGHRS and CDR2 is YFSETQ. CDR3 nucleotide sequence: TGCGCCAGCAGCTTGGGACAGGGATCCGAGCAGTACTTC. This codes for CASSLGQGSEQYF.

The chain recombines TRBV19 with TRBJ1-3, with 8 bases lining up with TRBD1. Losses at the gene ends were 3 bases for V and 4 bases for J; bases not matched to a gene: 5. The CDR3 runs 15 residues. Looked up from germline, CDR1 is LNHDA and CDR2 is SQIVND (reference sequence). The CDR3 is CASSIQGAPGNTIYF. The CDR3 coding sequence is TGTGCCAGTAGTATCCAGGGGGCGCCGGGAAACACCATATATTTT.

This clone was picked up one time. The genes are TRBV7-2 and TRBJ2-1; tentatively, D is TRBD2 (6 bases). V was shortened by 2 bases and J by 7 bases, with 18 bases between the two germline ends. Germline loops: CDR1 SGHTA, CDR2 FQGNSA. The CDR3 sequence is 16 residues long. CDR3 region: CASSLFLGAGGNEQFF. DNA of the CDR3: TGTGCCAGCAGCTTATTTTTGGGAGCGGGTGGTAATGAGCAGTTCTTC.

The chain carries TRBV12-5 and TRBJ2-2; D uncertain. V dropped 8 bases and J dropped 6 bases, with 10 bases sitting between them. The V gene's germline CDR1 is LGHNT and CDR2 FRNRAP. The CDR3 consists of 12 residues. CDR3 region: CASTHSSGELFF. DNA for the CDR3: TGTGCTAGTACCCACAGCTCCGGGGAGCTGTTTTTT. Full variable domain (rest looked up from reference TRBV12-5 and TRBJ2-2): DARVTQTPRHKVTEMGQEVTMRCQPILGHNTVFWYRQTMMQGLELLAYFRNRAPLDDSGMPKDRFSAEMPDATLATLKIQPSEPRDSAVYFCASTHSSGELFFGEGSRLTVL.

The rearrangement links TRBV14 to TRBJ2-7; TRBD2 is a possible D gene (5 bases). Germline values: CDR1 SGHDN, CDR2 FVKESK. Trimming removed 0 bases from V and 3 bases from J, with 12 bases in between. This CDR3 region has 15 residues. CDR3: CASSQELAPHYEQYF. DNA of the CDR3: TGTGCCAGCAGCCAAGAGCTAGCTCCCCACTACGAGCAGTACTTC.